This T cell receptor (beta chain) was sequenced for a study of shared clonotypes between healthy human individuals. The germline gives CDR1 GTSNPN, CDR2 SVGIG (reference sequence). The CDR3 totals 16 residues. V shed 5 bases and J shed 4 bases, with 20 bases lying between them. The table came from immunoSEQ multiplex PCR; TCRdb's copy has only in-frame clones and leaves some out. The sample yields over a million clones, about 96% seen once. Study-wide results and caveats: It was only blood that was sampled, and tissue repertoires likely differ. Researchers found naive subsets generally carried larger estimated richness than memory subsets.

Comments on this clone: Its antigen is not known.

Source material: naive CD4+ T cells sorted from blood. Subset specified: CD45RA+ positively selected. The clonotype comes from a man aged 30 to 45 in good health. The genes are TRBV30 and TRBJ2-2; D remains ambiguous. Here the CDR3 DNA reads TGTGCCTGGCAGCCCTGGGCGCCGGTAATCACCGGGGAGCTGTTTTTT. It encodes CAWQPWAPVITGELFF.